Below are 10 T cell receptor beta chains sequenced from a single sample in a study of OX40 agonist ivuxolimab in advanced cancers. Profiled with immunoSEQ multiplex PCR; TCRdb holds only in-frame clones, not every one. The sample holds some 33,000 clones; 74% are singletons and the top ten take roughly an eighth. The sequences come from CD4+ or CD8+ T cells sorted from blood, collected in a trial of the OX40 agonist ivuxolimab. The receptor source for this set is an adult with an advanced solid tumor such as melanoma, head and neck, liver or kidney cancer.

The chain recombines TRBV7-2 with TRBJ1-3; D call uncertain. CDR3 length: 16 amino acids. CDR1 and CDR2 from the germline V gene are SGHTA and FQGNSA. Between the trimmed V and J ends, which lost 2 bases and 0 bases, there was a span of 11 bases. The DNA for the CDR3 is TGTGCCAGCAGCTTAAGGACGGTCGGCTCTGGAAACACCATATATTTT. Translation: CASSLRTVGSGNTIYF.

In its sample, this clone was seen a few times. V and J are TRBV5-3 and TRBJ1-5; a possible D gene is TRBD1 (6 bases). TRBV5-3 is an open reading frame whose function is uncertain. The CDR3 is 19 amino acids. Trimming shortened V by 0 bases and J by 0 bases, and 19 bases separated the two germline ends. The DNA for the CDR3 is TGTGCCAGAAGCTTGGCGGGACACCGAAGCCTTTATAGCAATCAGCCCCAGCATTTT. It codes for CARSLAGHRSLYSNQPQHF.

This chain joins TRBV7-2 and TRBJ1-3; D is unresolved. The V gene's germline CDR1 is SGHTA and CDR2 FQGNSA. Trimming pared 3 bases from V and 4 bases from J, leaving 10 bases between. The CDR3 consists of 14 residues. In nucleotides, the CDR3 is TGTGCCAGCAGCTTGAAGCTAATGGGAAACACCATATATTTT. Amino acids: CASSLKLMGNTIYF. The full variable domain, in which reference TRBV7-2 and TRBJ1-3 provide the parts outside the CDR3, is GAGVSQSPSNKVTEKGKDVELRCDPISGHTALYWYRQSLGQGLEFLIYFQGNSAPDKSGLPSDRFSAERTGGSVSTLTIQRTQQEDSAVYLCASSLKLMGNTIYFGEGSWLTVV.

This rearrangement joins TRBV5-6 to TRBJ1-1; tentative D call: TRBD1 (5 bases). V was cut by 3 bases and J by 2 bases, with 14 bases left in between. Per the germline V gene, CDR1 is SGHDT and CDR2 is YYEEEE. This CDR3 contains 15 residues. The CDR3: CASSYDRFPNTEAFF. The DNA of the CDR3 is TGTGCCAGCAGCTACGACAGATTTCCTAACACTGAAGCTTTCTTT.

The chain recombines TRBV6-4 with TRBJ2-1; 9 bases match TRBD2. From germline, CDR1 is MRHNA and CDR2 SNTAGT. This CDR3 spans 15 amino acids. Unmatched junction bases numbered 8, after V lost 6 bases and J lost 5 bases. This chain's CDR3 is CASSPGAGGNNEQFF. The CDR3 bases are TGTGCCAGCAGCCCCGGGGCGGGGGGGAACAATGAGCAGTTCTTC.

CDR3 amino acids: CASSRQGVANYGYTF. Here the CDR3 DNA reads TGTGCCAGCAGTAGACAGGGAGTAGCTAACTATGGCTACACCTTC. The J gene is TRBJ1-2, the V gene TRBV6-5; 7 bases fit TRBD1. This CDR3 has 15 amino acids. The V gene's germline CDR1 is MNHEY and CDR2 SVGAGI. With 5 bases clipped from V and 0 bases from J, the junction kept 6 bases outside the gene matches.

The chain uses TRBV9 and TRBJ2-1; TRBD2 might be the D (5 bases). Trimming pared 7 bases from V and 9 bases from J, leaving 11 bases between. Germline CDR1 reads SGDLS; CDR2 reads YYNGEE. The CDR3 totals 11 residues. CDR3 residues: CASEAGLEQFF. CDR3 in DNA: TGTGCCAGCGAAGCAGGACTTGAGCAGTTCTTC.

This clone was recorded a few times. The chain combines TRBV12-2 with TRBJ1-5; TRBD1 is taken as the D call from the table, unchecked against the DNA. TRBV12-2 is designated a pseudogene. The CDR3 spans 16 residues. The chain's CDR3 is CASRLGRDSKNQPQHF. The CDR3 DNA follows: TGTGCAAGTCGCTTAGGTCGGGACAGCAAGAATCAGCCCCAGCATTTT.

The chain combines TRBV6-6 with TRBJ1-5; unclear D gene. Germline assignment: CDR1 MNHNY and CDR2 SVGAGI (reference sequence). The V and J ends lost 2 bases and 4 bases respectively, with 12 bases between them. CDR3 length equals 15 residues. This CDR3 reads CASSYPQGLNQPQHF. The CDR3 DNA is TGTGCCAGCAGTTACCCCCAAGGGCTTAATCAGCCCCAGCATTTT.

The CDR3 DNA follows: TGTGCCAGTACCGACAGCAGCAATCAGCCCCAGCATTTT. It encodes CASTDSSNQPQHF. The J gene is TRBJ1-5, the V gene TRBV19; possibly TRBD1 for D (5 bases). This CDR3 region has 13 residues. Looked up from germline, CDR1 is LNHDA and CDR2 is SQIVND (reference sequence). V lost 7 bases and J 1 base, leaving 8 bases between the germline ends.